Many counts were recorded for the clone carrying this T cell receptor beta chain. Its target is unknown. This record belongs to a study of T cells after yellow fever vaccination. Whole-study findings and limits: CD4 and CD8 compartments shared a small share of clonotypes, likely from convergent recombination. There was a possibility that FACS-sorted repertoires contained abundant clonotypes contaminating from the bulk population. Peaking on day 5 versus 15, the secondary response was faster but weaker. Boosting was followed by the reappearance of most primary-vaccination clones (roughly 95% CD4, roughly 90% CD8).

Germline V CDR1 and CDR2: SGHRS, YFSETQ. This CDR3 is 15 amino acids long. Trimming at V came to 6 bases and at J to 1 base, leaving 8 bases not matched to a gene. TCRdb used MiXCR to reprocess the 5' RACE reads, holding one entry per CDR3 protein. Counted here are 250,000 to 300,000 distinct CDR3 sequences, around 5.3% occurring once; the ten biggest clones make up about 3.5%. The chain uses TRBV5-1 and TRBJ2-3; 7 bases map to TRBD1. The clonotype comes from a man aged 18 to 29 who received the YFV17D yellow fever vaccine. The sample here was CD4+ T cells sorted from PBMCs, taken on the day of the yellow fever booster vaccination. CDR3: CASKVTTGRTDTQYF. The CDR3 DNA reads TGCGCCAGCAAGGTTACGACAGGGCGCACAGATACGCAGTATTTT.